Each of the 14 T cell receptor beta chains below was sequenced from the same sample in a study of PD-L1 blockade in urothelial cancer. The time point is: pretreatment peripheral blood. Data came from immunoSEQ multiplex PCR; TCRdb stores just in-frame clones and leaves some out. The sample has 70,000 to 80,000 clones, around four fifths seen once. The sample consisted of PBMCs, taken around atezolizumab (anti-PD-L1) treatment. All receptors come from a man aged 35 to 55 with urothelial cancer.

J is TRBJ1-3 and V is TRBV9, with 7 nucleotides matching TRBD1. Germline V gives CDR1 SGDLS, CDR2 YYNGEE. This CDR3 has 17 amino acids. Unmatched junction bases numbered 8, after V lost 0 bases and J lost 2 bases. For the CDR3, the DNA is TGTGCCAGCAGCGTAGAGGGAAGGGGGACAGCTGGAAACACCATATATTTT. Translated, it gives CASSVEGRGTAGNTIYF.

V usage is TRBV7-2 and J usage is TRBJ1-4, with D perhaps matching TRBD1 (5 bases). V lost 3 bases and J lost 2, with 16 bases in between. The CDR3 is 17 residues long. Looked up from germline, CDR1 is SGHTA and CDR2 is FQGNSA. The CDR3, as DNA: TGTGCCAGCAGCTTCGGCGGGAGGGGCAGGACTAATGAAAAACTGTTTTTT. Encoded protein: CASSFGGRGRTNEKLFF.

The chain recombines TRBV7-9 with TRBJ2-2; possible D gene TRBD2, 6 bases. The CDR3 is 15 amino acids. The ends were cut back, 5 bases at V and 5 bases at J, with 15 bases in the middle. Looked up from germline, CDR1 is SEHNR and CDR2 is FQNEAQ (reference sequence). CDR3 in amino acids: CASSLRREGTGELFF. CDR3 sequence (DNA): TGTGCCAGCAGCCTGAGGAGGGAAGGAACCGGGGAGCTGTTTTTT. Together with reference TRBV7-9 and TRBJ2-2, the CDR3 gives the full variable domain: DTGVSQNPRHKITKRGQNVTFRCDPISEHNRLYWYRQTLGQGPEFLTYFQNEAQLEKSRLLSDRFSAERPKGSFSTLEIQRTEQGDSAMYLCASSLRREGTGELFFGEGSRLTVL.

V and J are TRBV30 and TRBJ2-5, with D maybe TRBD1 (5 bases). Germline V CDR1 and CDR2: GTSNPN, SVGIG (reference sequence). The CDR3 spans 15 residues. V shed 1 base and J shed 4 bases, with 16 bases lying between them. The CDR3 nucleotides are TGTGCCTGGAGTGGGGATGGGCAGGGCCGAGAGACCCAGTACTTC. This codes for CAWSGDGQGRETQYF. Full variable domain (rest looked up from reference TRBV30 and TRBJ2-5): SQTIHQWPATLVQPVGSPLSLECTVEGTSNPNLYWYRQAAGRGLQLLFYSVGIGQISSEVPQNLSASRPQDRQFILSSKKLLLSDSGFYLCAWSGDGQGRETQYFGPGTRLLVL.

The chain recombines TRBV15 with TRBJ2-3, with D possibly TRBD1 on 5 matching bases. The ends were cut back, 4 bases at V and 1 base at J, with 12 bases in the middle. Germline-derived CDR1 and CDR2 are LNHNV and YYDKDF (reference sequence). This CDR3 has 15 residues. This CDR3 reads CATSKLRVGTDTQYF. Here the CDR3 DNA reads TGTGCCACCAGCAAGCTCAGGGTCGGCACAGATACGCAGTATTTT.

The chain combines TRBV9 with TRBJ2-1, with 8 nucleotides matching TRBD1. The CDR3 consists of 16 residues. The germline V gene encodes CDR1 SGDLS and CDR2 YYNGEE. After removal of 0 bases from V and 0 bases from J, the junction contained 2 bases not matched to a gene. CDR3 sequence: CASSVGGQVSYNEQFF. The CDR3 bases are TGTGCCAGCAGCGTAGGGGGACAGGTCTCCTACAATGAGCAGTTCTTC.

The V gene is TRBV9, the J gene TRBJ2-7, with 8 nucleotides matching TRBD2. CDR3 size: 14 residues. The junction had 5 bases not matched to a gene; V was cut back by 2 bases and J by 4 bases. Per the germline V gene, CDR1 is SGDLS and CDR2 is YYNGEE. The CDR3 here is CASSVGRAGYEQYF. CDR3 DNA: TGTGCCAGCAGCGTCGGGAGGGCCGGTTACGAGCAGTACTTC.

The rearrangement links TRBV6-6 to TRBJ2-7, with 7 bases aligning to TRBD1. CDR3 length: 14 amino acids. The junction had 10 bases not matched to a gene; V was cut back by 5 bases and J by 6 bases. CDR1 is MNHNY and CDR2 is SVGAGI in the germline V gene (reference sequence). CDR3 sequence (DNA): TGTGCCAGCAGTGCCAATACAGGGGCCTCCGAGCAGTACTTC. It specifies CASSANTGASEQYF.

V gene TRBV5-6 combines with J gene TRBJ2-7; possible D gene TRBD2, 6 bases. The germline V and J ends were trimmed by 2 bases and 12 bases, with 15 bases remaining between them. The germline gives CDR1 SGHDT, CDR2 YYEEEE. The CDR3 is made up of 12 amino acids. The CDR3 DNA follows: TGTGCCAGCAGCTTAAGCCCCCAGGGACTGTACTTC. Translating gives CASSLSPQGLYF.

The V gene is TRBV7-9, the J gene TRBJ2-5; D may be TRBD2 (5 bases). V lost 0 bases to trimming and J lost 4 bases, with 9 bases between them. CDR1 and CDR2 (germline): SEHNR, FQNEAQ (reference sequence). This CDR3 comprises 14 residues. The CDR3: CASSLARGRETQYF. The DNA for the CDR3 is TGTGCCAGCAGCTTAGCTCGCGGGCGAGAGACCCAGTACTTC.

The V and J genes are TRBV9 and TRBJ1-1; 7 positions agree with TRBD1. CDR3 length: 15 amino acids. J gave up 4 bases and V 4 bases, and 10 bases lay outside the gene matches. Germline V CDR1 and CDR2: SGDLS, YYNGEE. The DNA for the CDR3 is TGTGCCAGCAGCCCCACAGGGGCTACGATCACTGAAGCTTTCTTT. This translates into CASSPTGATITEAFF. Combining the CDR3 with reference TRBV9 and TRBJ1-1 gives the whole variable domain DSGVTQTPKHLITATGQRVTLRCSPRSGDLSVYWYQQSLDQGLQFLIQYYNGEERAKGNILERFSAQQFPDLHSELNLSSLELGDSALYFCASSPTGATITEAFFGQGTRLTVV.

The chain links TRBV5-6 to TRBJ1-1, with TRBD1 as a possible D gene (5 bases). V lost 1 base to trimming and J lost 4 bases, with 8 bases between them. The CDR3 length is 13 residues. Germline lookup yields CDR1 SGHDT and CDR2 YYEEEE. The CDR3 loop reads CASSLPQGTEAFF. DNA of the CDR3: TGTGCCAGCAGCTTGCCCCAGGGCACTGAAGCTTTCTTT.

The V and J genes are TRBV25-1 and TRBJ2-7, with unresolved D. In germline, CDR1 is MGHDK, CDR2 SYGVNS. The V and J ends lost 5 bases and 2 bases respectively, with 13 bases between them. The length of the CDR3 is 14 residues. The CDR3 loop is CASSLSGTAYEQYF. The CDR3 DNA sequence: TGTGCCAGCAGTCTAAGTGGTACAGCCTACGAGCAGTACTTC.

CDR3 coding DNA: TGTGCCAGCAGTTTTCTAGGTGGCACTGAAGCTTTCTTT. As protein: CASSFLGGTEAFF. This sequence joins TRBV11-2 and TRBJ1-1, with D uncertain. CDR3 length: 13 amino acids. V was pared by 6 bases and J by 4 bases, with 12 bases between. Germline CDR1 and CDR2: SGHAT and FQNNGV.